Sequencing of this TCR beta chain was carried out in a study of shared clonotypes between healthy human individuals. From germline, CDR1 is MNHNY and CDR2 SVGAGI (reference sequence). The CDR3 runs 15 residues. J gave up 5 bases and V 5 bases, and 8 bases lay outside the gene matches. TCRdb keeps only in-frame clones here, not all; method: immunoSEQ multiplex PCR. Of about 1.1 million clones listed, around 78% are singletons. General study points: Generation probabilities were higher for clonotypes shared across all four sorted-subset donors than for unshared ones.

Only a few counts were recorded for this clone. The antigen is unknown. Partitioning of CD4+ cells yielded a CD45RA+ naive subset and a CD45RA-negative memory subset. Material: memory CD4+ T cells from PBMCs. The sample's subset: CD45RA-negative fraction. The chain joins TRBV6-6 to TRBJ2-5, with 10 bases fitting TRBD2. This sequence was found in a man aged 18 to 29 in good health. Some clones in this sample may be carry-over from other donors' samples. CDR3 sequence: CASSLQREGGETQYF. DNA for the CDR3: TGTGCCAGCAGTCTGCAGCGGGAGGGGGGGGAGACCCAGTACTTC.